What follows describes a single T cell receptor beta chain. Its specificity is unknown. Sequenced by immunoSEQ multiplex PCR; TCRdb stores in-frame clones only, minus some. The sample lists 120,000 or so clones, 85% to 90% occurring once. The germline V gene encodes CDR1 MNHEY and CDR2 SMNVEV (reference sequence). This CDR3 has 17 residues. V lost 6 bases, J lost 1 base, and 11 bases stayed unmatched. The entry originates in a study of T cell responses to AZD1222 COVID-19 vaccine. General study findings and limits: Of spike-specific TCRs, nearly half reportedly target regions left unmutated in variants. The sample set comprised mostly white British donors with more females, and clonal diversity was possibly underestimated. Only a handful of AZD1222 recipients tested seropositive at baseline.

The TCR originated in an adult who received the AZD1222 COVID-19 vaccine. The chain combines TRBV27 with TRBJ2-5; 10 nucleotides align to TRBD1. This specimen was peripheral blood, taken 28 days after the second AZD1222 dose. The DNA of the CDR3 is TGTGCCAGCAGCCAAATAGTGGGGGACAGGGGCCAAGAGACCCAGTACTTC. Encoded protein: CASSQIVGDRGQETQYF.